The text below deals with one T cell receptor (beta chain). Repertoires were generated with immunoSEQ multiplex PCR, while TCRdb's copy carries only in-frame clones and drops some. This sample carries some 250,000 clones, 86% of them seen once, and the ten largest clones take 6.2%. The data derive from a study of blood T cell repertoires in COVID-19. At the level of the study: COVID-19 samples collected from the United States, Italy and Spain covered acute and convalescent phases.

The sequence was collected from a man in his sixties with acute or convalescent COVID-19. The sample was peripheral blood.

The CDR3 sequence is CASRQTGEGSPLHF. Written as DNA, the CDR3 is TGTGCCAGCAGGCAGACAGGGGAAGGTTCACCCCTCCACTTT. This rearrangement joins TRBV28 to TRBJ1-6, with 8 positions matching TRBD1. V was clipped by 6 bases and J by 9 bases; unmatched bases: 7. Per germline, CDR1 MDHEN and CDR2 SYDVKM. The CDR3 spans 14 residues.